These T cell receptor beta chains were read from a single sample in a study of shared clonotypes between healthy human individuals. This table comes from immunoSEQ multiplex PCR, and its TCRdb copy is limited to in-frame clones, with some not included. The sample records over 2 million clones, 85% to 95% being singletons. Material for sequencing was naive CD4+ T cells sorted from blood. The receptors here all came from a young man in good health. The CDR3 runs from the conserved cysteine through the conserved F or W. D genes are given only for firm matches.

>TRBD2|TRBJ2-5|TRBV5-1|18
TGCGCCAGCAGCTTGGCCCCGGGACTAGCGGGCGACCAAGAGACCCAGTACTTC
CASSLAPGLAGDQETQYF
>NA|TRBJ1-4|TRBV5-1|14
TGCGCCAGCAGCTTGGGGGGGTTTAATGAAAAACTGTTTTTT
CASSLGGFNEKLFF
>TRBD2|TRBJ2-1|TRBV10-3|16
TGTGCCATCAGTCGGACTAGCGGGGGATCCTACAATGAGCAGTTCTTC
CAISRTSGGSYNEQFF
>NA|TRBJ2-7|TRBV9|12
TGTGCCAGCTGGGGCGGAACCTACGAGCAGTACTTC
CASWGGTYEQYF
>NA|TRBJ2-2|TRBV11-2|15
TGTGCCAGCCGAATTACTAGCCTGGGCACCGGGGAGCTGTTTTTT
CASRITSLGTGELFF
>TRBD2|TRBJ2-1|TRBV4-1|15
TGCGCCAGCTGCCGGACTAGCGGGGGGGCCAATGAGCAGTTCTTC
CASCRTSGGANEQFF
>NA|TRBJ1-1|TRBV7-2|15
TGTGCCAGCACCTACCCGGGGCTCTCGAACACTGAAGCTTTCTTT
CASTYPGLSNTEAFF
>TRBD1|TRBJ1-5|TRBV19|17
TGTGCCAGTAGTAAGACTACCGGGACAGGGGGCAATCAGCCCCAGCATTTT
CASSKTTGTGGNQPQHF
>TRBD2|TRBJ2-1|TRBV7-2|16
TGTGCCAGCAGCTTAGCTAGGACTAGCGGGGCGAATGAGCAGTTCTTC
CASSLARTSGANEQFF
>TRBD1|TRBJ1-5|TRBV5-8|17
TGTGCCAGCAGCGTAGGACAGGGGAGGTCGGACAATCAGCCCCAGCATTTT
CASSVGQGRSDNQPQHF